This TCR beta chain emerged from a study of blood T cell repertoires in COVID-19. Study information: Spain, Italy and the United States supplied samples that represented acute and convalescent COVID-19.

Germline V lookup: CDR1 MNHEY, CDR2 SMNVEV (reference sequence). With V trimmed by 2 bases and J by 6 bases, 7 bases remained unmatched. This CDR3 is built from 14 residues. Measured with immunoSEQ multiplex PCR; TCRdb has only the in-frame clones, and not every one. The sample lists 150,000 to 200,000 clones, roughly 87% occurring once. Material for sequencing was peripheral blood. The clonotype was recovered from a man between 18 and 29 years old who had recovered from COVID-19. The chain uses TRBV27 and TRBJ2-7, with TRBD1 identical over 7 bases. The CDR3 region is CASSLNRGLGEQYF. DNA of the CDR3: TGTGCCAGCAGTTTAAACAGGGGATTGGGCGAGCAGTACTTC.